The T cell receptor beta chain described here comes from a study of T cells in Graves' hyperthyroidism and ophthalmopathy. Uncontrolled infection, other autoimmune disease, pregnancy and lactation each barred patients from inclusion. The source material, RNA transcripts, was used to amplify TCR beta CDR3 regions. A set of HTBI primers served as the primers for a first-round RT-PCR of the TCR CDR3. Each CDR3 protein is one row after TCRdb ran MiXCR on the multiplex PCR reads. The table records 600,000 or so distinct CDR3 sequences, around 15% of them present only once. Study results and limitations: Among thyroid clonotypes expanded above 0.001, most also appeared in blood.

Germline-derived CDR1 and CDR2 are MGHRA and YSYEKL. V lost 2 bases, J lost 0 bases, and 11 bases lay in between. The CDR3 is 16 residues long. For this clonotype: The antigen remains undetermined.

Sample: blood. The TCR was taken from a woman between 50 and 59 years old with Graves' ophthalmopathy. The rearrangement uses TRBV4-1 and TRBJ1-3; D call uncertain. The chain's CDR3 is CASSQRTLLSGNTIYF. CDR3 coding DNA: TGCGCCAGCAGCCAAAGAACGCTCCTCTCTGGAAACACCATATATTTT.